Following are 26 T cell receptor beta chains from one sample sequenced in a study of OX40 agonist ivuxolimab in advanced cancers. Assay: immunoSEQ multiplex PCR; the TCRdb copy retains only in-frame clones and omits some. The sample lists 70,000 to 95,000 clones, approximately 85% occurring once. The specimen was CD4+ or CD8+ T cells sorted from blood, collected in a trial of the OX40 agonist ivuxolimab. The receptors shown here come from an adult with an advanced solid tumor such as melanoma, head and neck, liver or kidney cancer.

This clone was recorded a few times. The J gene is TRBJ2-2, the V gene TRBV11-2, with a possible D match to TRBD2 (6 bases). The ends were cut back, 1 base at V and 10 bases at J, with 16 bases in the middle. This CDR3 contains 15 residues. CDR1 is SGHAT, CDR2 FQNNGV, per germline. CDR3 DNA: TGTGCCAGCAGCTTAGGGCGGTACTCGGGAGCGGAGCTGTTTTTT. It encodes CASSLGRYSGAELFF.

CDR3 coding DNA: TGTGCCAGTAGTATCGCCGGGCAGCCGGGAGCGAATGAGCAGTTCTTC. Amino acids: CASSIAGQPGANEQFF. The J gene is TRBJ2-1, the V gene TRBV19; D might be TRBD2 (6 bases). This CDR3 comprises 16 residues. Trimming took 3 bases from V and 7 from J, leaving 19 bases between them. The V gene's germline CDR1 is LNHDA and CDR2 SQIVND (reference sequence).

This rearrangement joins TRBV10-3 to TRBJ2-2; 10 bases map to TRBD2. Germline CDR1 reads ENHRY; CDR2 reads SYGVKD. The CDR3 contains 14 residues. The V segment lost 6 bases and the J segment 3 bases; nucleotides outside the gene matches: 1. CDR3 sequence reads: CAISLAGDTGELFF. The CDR3 nucleotides read TGTGCCATCAGCCTAGCGGGAGACACCGGGGAGCTGTTTTTT.

Remarks on this clone: Other DNA sequences in the sample encode the same CDR3. The chain has TRBV6-1 and TRBJ2-7; D may be TRBD1 or TRBD2 (6 bases each). This CDR3 has 12 residues. Looked up from germline, CDR1 is MNHNS and CDR2 is SASEGT. V was shortened by 4 bases and J by 6 bases, with 10 bases between the two germline ends. CDR3 protein: CASSVGGGEQYF. In nucleotides, the CDR3 is TGTGCCAGCAGTGTTGGAGGGGGCGAGCAGTACTTC.

In its sample, this clone was seen a few times. The chain couples TRBV4-1 to TRBJ1-5; a possible D gene is TRBD1 (5 bases). This CDR3 comprises 15 residues. The V end lost 1 base, the J end lost 6 bases, and 13 bases lay between the germline ends. CDR1 is MGHRA, CDR2 YSYEKL, per germline. In DNA form, the CDR3 reads TGCGCCAGCAGCCAAGTGGGGTCGGGGGGTCAGCCCCAGCATTTT. Residues: CASSQVGSGGQPQHF.

This chain links TRBV7-2 with TRBJ2-3; TRBD2 matches at 10 bases. The germline V gene has CDR1 SGHTA and CDR2 FQGNSA. This CDR3 spans 14 amino acids. Trimming at V came to 5 bases and at J to 4 bases, leaving 3 bases not matched to a gene. The DNA of the CDR3 is TGTGCCAGCAGCGCTAGCGGGAGATCAGATACGCAGTATTTT. This codes for CASSASGRSDTQYF.

By sample fraction, this clone is medium-sized (0.01 to 0.1%). V is TRBV23-1 and J is TRBJ2-3; D remains ambiguous. TRBV23-1 is an ORF, with its function uncertain. Trimming left V 1 base short and J 0 bases short, with 8 bases between. This CDR3 comprises 15 residues. The CDR3 spells CASSQLAGSTDTQYF. CDR3 sequence (DNA): TGCGCCAGCAGTCAATTGGCCGGGAGCACAGATACGCAGTATTTT.

The V call is TRBV5-1, the J call TRBJ2-3; D uncertain. Between the trimmed V and J ends, which lost 0 bases and 2 bases, there was a span of 10 bases. The V gene's germline CDR1 is SGHRS and CDR2 YFSETQ. The CDR3 extends over 15 amino acids. The CDR3 sequence is CASSLGHKLTDTQYF. In DNA form, the CDR3 reads TGCGCCAGCAGCTTGGGCCACAAACTCACAGATACGCAGTATTTT.

In its sample, this clone was seen a few times. The chain has TRBV4-2 and TRBJ2-7, with D unresolved. Germline CDR1 reads LGHNA; CDR2 reads YNFKEQ. Trimming removed 0 bases at V and 3 bases at J, with 12 bases between. The CDR3 is made up of 15 amino acids. CDR3 DNA: TGTGCCAGCAGCCAAGATAGGAGCCAGTACTACGAGCAGTACTTC. It specifies CASSQDRSQYYEQYF.

The V and J genes are TRBV7-2 and TRBJ2-5; D is uncertain. This CDR3 has 13 residues. Germline V gene data show CDR1 as SGHTA and CDR2 as FQGNSA. Trimming stripped 1 base from V and 1 base from J, with 4 bases between. As DNA, the CDR3 is TGTGCCAGCAGCTTAGGAGTCCAAGAGACCCAGTACTTC. This translates into CASSLGVQETQYF.

With respect to this clone: A read error may account for a junction end that differs from germline. The chain uses TRBV25-1 and TRBJ2-5, with D unresolved. The J call may not be correct, given that the DNA end is closer to TRBJ2-7. Germline V gene data show CDR1 as MGHDK and CDR2 as SYGVNS. The CDR3 is made up of 11 amino acids. The CDR3 here is CATSLSYEQYF. DNA for the CDR3: TGTGCCACCAGTTTATCCTACGAGCAGTACTTC.

In DNA form, the CDR3 reads TGCGCCAGCAGCCAAGATCAGGGGCTGGCTGGAAACACCATATATTTT. It is translated as CASSQDQGLAGNTIYF. This chain joins TRBV4-1 and TRBJ1-3; D might be TRBD1 (6 bases). Germline V CDR1 and CDR2: MGHRA, YSYEKL. The CDR3 has 16 residues. The V gene lost 0 bases and the J gene lost 2 bases, with 11 bases spanning the gap.

The CDR3 sequence: CASNSLTNEQFF. The CDR3 DNA is TGTGCCAGCAACAGTCTAACCAATGAGCAGTTCTTC. This sequence joins TRBV25-1 and TRBJ2-1; no firm D call. The V gene lost 7 bases and the J gene lost 6 bases, with 10 bases spanning the gap. Germline lookup yields CDR1 MGHDK and CDR2 SYGVNS. The CDR3 runs 12 residues.

This clone appeared a single time. The rearrangement joins TRBV9 to TRBJ2-3, with TRBD2 matching over 10 bases. The V and J ends lost 4 bases and 2 bases, in that order; junction bases with no gene match: 13. From germline, CDR1 is SGDLS and CDR2 YYNGEE. This CDR3 spans 18 amino acids. CDR3 protein: CASSIGSSGSPSTDTQYF. The DNA of the CDR3 is TGTGCCAGCAGCATAGGATCTAGCGGGAGCCCCTCCACAGATACGCAGTATTTT.

The chain recombines TRBV2 with TRBJ2-7; the match to TRBD1 covers 9 bases. Germline V CDR1 and CDR2: SNHLY, FYNNEI. The length of the CDR3 is 14 residues. Trimming took 7 bases from V and 2 from J; bases not matched to a gene: 6. This CDR3 is CASTGQGPTYEQYF. In nucleotides, the CDR3 is TGTGCCAGCACCGGACAGGGGCCTACCTACGAGCAGTACTTC.

V gene TRBV7-9 combines with J gene TRBJ2-6; D may be TRBD1 (5 bases). Looked up from germline, CDR1 is SEHNR and CDR2 is FQNEAQ (reference sequence). The V end was cut by 8 bases, the J end by 0 bases, with 8 bases between. CDR3 length: 14 amino acids. CDR3 coding DNA: TGTGCCAGCCAGGGATTCTCTGGGGCCAACGTCCTGACTTTC. Translation: CASQGFSGANVLTF.

The rearrangement uses TRBV9 and TRBJ2-5, with TRBD1 identical over 7 bases. The ends lost 3 bases at V and 3 bases at J; junction bases unmatched: 2. Looked up from germline, CDR1 is SGDLS and CDR2 is YYNGEE. The length of the CDR3 is 13 residues. The CDR3 DNA follows: TGTGCCAGCAGCGCCGGGACAGAAGAGACCCAGTACTTC. Amino acids: CASSAGTEETQYF.

The chain links TRBV4-1 to TRBJ2-1; TRBD2 matches at 10 bases. The CDR3 is 16 amino acids. V gave up 5 bases and J gave up 6 bases; unmatched junction bases: 10. Per the germline V gene, CDR1 is MGHRA and CDR2 is YSYEKL. The CDR3 region has the DNA TGCGCCAGCAGCACCCTAGCGGGAGAGAGGTCCAATGAGCAGTTCTTC. Amino acids: CASSTLAGERSNEQFF.

The genes are TRBV19 and TRBJ2-5; D not resolved. The CDR3 consists of 11 residues. Germline V gene lookup returns CDR1 LNHDA and CDR2 SQIVND (reference sequence). Trimming shortened V by 3 bases and J by 7 bases, and 6 bases separated the two germline ends. CDR3 region: CASSIYGTQYF. The CDR3 bases are TGTGCCAGTAGTATTTATGGGACCCAGTACTTC.

V is TRBV30 and J is TRBJ1-3; D is ambiguous. Trimming left V 1 base short and J 8 bases short, with 9 bases between. Per the germline V gene, CDR1 is GTSNPN and CDR2 is SVGIG (reference sequence). The CDR3 length is 12 residues. The CDR3 DNA is TGTGCCTGGAGTGAAGGATGGGACACCATATATTTT. This sequence encodes CAWSEGWDTIYF.

This clone was observed a few times. The chain recombines TRBV30 with TRBJ1-3; D is unresolved. The CDR3 contains 14 residues. The germline CDR1 and CDR2 sequences are GTSNPN and SVGIG (reference sequence). Trimming stripped 3 bases from V and 0 bases from J, with 9 bases between. The DNA of the CDR3 is TGTGCCTGGAGCCCCCCAGACTCTGGAAACACCATATATTTT. This gives the protein CAWSPPDSGNTIYF. The full variable domain, its missing parts supplied by reference TRBV30 and TRBJ1-3, is SQTIHQWPATLVQPVGSPLSLECTVEGTSNPNLYWYRQAAGRGLQLLFYSVGIGQISSEVPQNLSASRPQDRQFILSSKKLLLSDSGFYLCAWSPPDSGNTIYFGEGSWLTVV.

The chain recombines TRBV27 with TRBJ2-7; TRBD1 matches at 8 bases. The germline gives CDR1 MNHEY, CDR2 SMNVEV (reference sequence). V dropped 8 bases and J dropped 6; count of bases not matched to a gene: 3. There are 11 residues in the CDR3. CDR3 residues: CASFRGREQYF. CDR3 coding DNA: TGTGCCAGCTTCAGGGGGCGCGAGCAGTACTTC.

Of note for this clone: Within the sample, other DNA sequences also encode this same CDR3. The rearrangement joins TRBV5-6 to TRBJ2-7; no clear D gene. With 4 bases removed from V and 0 bases from J, the gap between germline ends came to 8 bases. The CDR3 spans 13 residues. In germline, CDR1 is SGHDT, CDR2 YYEEEE. In DNA, the CDR3 is TGTGCCAGCAGCCTACAGAACTCCTACGAGCAGTACTTC. Translating it yields CASSLQNSYEQYF.

The chain joins TRBV7-2 to TRBJ2-7, with D perhaps assigned TRBD1 or TRBD2 (7 bases each). CDR1 and CDR2 (germline): SGHTA, FQGNSA. Trimming took off 2 bases at V and 4 bases at J, with 15 bases between the two ends. The CDR3 runs to 15 residues. The CDR3 region is CASSLSGTDVYEQYF. The CDR3 DNA reads TGTGCCAGCAGCTTAAGCGGGACAGATGTTTACGAGCAGTACTTC.

The rearrangement links TRBV7-9 to TRBJ2-5; unclear D gene. The V end lost 4 bases, the J end lost 4 bases, and 10 bases lay between the germline ends. The germline V gene has CDR1 SEHNR and CDR2 FQNEAQ (reference sequence). The CDR3 loop spans 13 amino acids. The DNA for the CDR3 is TGTGCCAGCAGCTCCTCATTGGGAGAGACCCAGTACTTC. It specifies CASSSSLGETQYF.

The chain is built from TRBV18 and TRBJ1-5, with 8 positions matching TRBD1. Looked up from germline, CDR1 is KGHSH and CDR2 is LQKENI. The CDR3 runs to 15 residues. The V gene end was trimmed by 3 bases and the J gene end by 4 bases; junction bases not matched to a gene: 5. The CDR3 reads CASSPTGERNQPQHF. CDR3 sequence (DNA): TGTGCCAGCTCACCGACAGGGGAGAGAAATCAGCCCCAGCATTTT. Full variable domain (missing parts from reference TRBV18 and TRBJ1-5): NAGVMQNPRHLVRRRGQEARLRCSPMKGHSHVYWYRQLPEEGLKFMVYLQKENIIDESGMPKERFSAEFPKEGPSILRIQQVVRGDSAAYFCASSPTGERNQPQHFGDGTRLSIL.